The 24 T cell receptor beta chains in this list originate from one sample, sequenced in a study of CD8+ T cells in alopecia areata. It was cDNA, reverse transcribed from extracted RNA, that served as the sequencing template. Assay: immunoSEQ multiplex PCR; the TCRdb copy retains only in-frame clones and omits some. The repertoire holds 140,000 to 150,000 clones, less than 65% seen once, with 35% to 40% in the top ten. Sequencing used CD8+ T cells sorted from blood. Every receptor here comes from a human donor in good health.

The CDR3 DNA follows: TGTGCCAGCAGCTTGGGCGGACAGGGATTAAATGAGCAGTTCTTC. Amino acid sequence: CASSLGGQGLNEQFF. The V call is TRBV5-6, the J call TRBJ2-1; TRBD1 agrees at 8 bases. The CDR3 consists of 15 residues. The germline V gene has CDR1 SGHDT and CDR2 YYEEEE. V lost 0 bases, J lost 7 bases, and 6 bases stayed unmatched.

The chain combines TRBV5-6 with TRBJ1-1; a weak D match, TRBD1 (5 bases). The CDR3 sequence is 13 residues long. V gave up 3 bases and J gave up 6 bases, with 12 bases separating them. CDR1 and CDR2 (germline): SGHDT, YYEEEE. The CDR3 bases are TGTGCCAGCAGCTGGGGGACCGCGGCTGAAGCTTTCTTT. Encoded protein: CASSWGTAAEAFF.

The V gene is TRBV27, the J gene TRBJ2-2, with D uncertain. Trimming removed 5 bases at V and 5 bases at J, with 15 bases between. CDR1 and CDR2 (germline): MNHEY, SMNVEV (reference sequence). The CDR3 spans 15 residues. The CDR3 DNA reads TGTGCCAGCAGTCCTTACGGTGACTGGACCGGGGAGCTGTTTTTT. Amino acids: CASSPYGDWTGELFF.

The chain has TRBV19 and TRBJ2-7, with D perhaps matching TRBD2 (6 bases). V was clipped by 7 bases and J by 5 bases, with 12 bases between them. Per germline, CDR1 LNHDA and CDR2 SQIVND (reference sequence). The CDR3 consists of 12 residues. CDR3 sequence: CASIGGPNEQYF. CDR3 sequence (DNA): TGTGCCAGTATCGGAGGGCCCAACGAGCAGTACTTC.

The rearrangement uses TRBV6-5 and TRBJ1-2; D perhaps matches TRBD1 (6 bases). V was clipped by 5 bases and J by 8 bases, with 21 bases between them. Germline V CDR1 and CDR2: MNHEY, SVGAGI. The CDR3 is 15 residues long. The DNA of the CDR3 is TGTGCCAGCAGTCAGGGGATTGGACAGTCTCGCGGCTACACCTTC. Encoded protein: CASSQGIGQSRGYTF.

The J gene is TRBJ2-1, the V gene TRBV9; D might be TRBD2 (6 bases). Germline V CDR1 and CDR2: SGDLS, YYNGEE. Between the trimmed V and J ends, which lost 4 bases and 4 bases, there was a span of 9 bases. The CDR3 sequence is 13 residues long. This CDR3 is CASSNGGYNEQFF. Here the CDR3 DNA reads TGTGCCAGCAGCAACGGAGGGTACAATGAGCAGTTCTTC.

This chain uses TRBV27 with TRBJ2-1; possibly TRBD2 for D (5 bases). The CDR3 has 19 residues. In germline, CDR1 is MNHEY, CDR2 SMNVEV (reference sequence). V was pared by 8 bases and J by 3 bases, with 29 bases between. Here the CDR3 reads CASSSFPRVGQRNYNEQFF. For the CDR3, the DNA is TGTGCCAGCTCCTCTTTTCCGAGGGTCGGCCAAAGAAACTACAATGAGCAGTTCTTC.

DNA of the CDR3: TGTGCCAGCTCACCACGCGACAGAGCCTACAATGAGCAGTTCTTC. Residues: CASSPRDRAYNEQFF. The J gene is TRBJ2-1, the V gene TRBV18, with a weak D call TRBD1 (5 bases). V dropped 1 base and J dropped 2 bases, with 9 bases sitting between them. The CDR3 is 15 residues long. Looked up from germline, CDR1 is KGHSH and CDR2 is LQKENI.

The rearrangement links TRBV30 to TRBJ1-5; the D is unclear. V was pared by 0 bases and J by 1 base, with 10 bases between. Germline V lookup: CDR1 GTSNPN, CDR2 SVGIG (reference sequence). The CDR3 is 15 amino acids. The DNA of the CDR3 is TGTGCCTGGAGTGTAGCAATTCCCAGCAATCAGCCCCAGCATTTT. This gives the protein CAWSVAIPSNQPQHF.

This clone appeared once. The genes are TRBV29-1 and TRBJ2-7, with a weak D call TRBD1 (5 bases). The germline V gene encodes CDR1 SQVTM and CDR2 ANQGSEA. V lost 4 bases to trimming and J lost 0 bases, with 10 bases between them. CDR3 length equals 13 residues. CDR3 region: CSVVTATSYEQYF. Written as DNA, the CDR3 is TGCAGCGTTGTGACAGCAACCTCCTACGAGCAGTACTTC.

The V and J genes are TRBV11-2 and TRBJ1-2; TRBD1 is a possible D gene (5 bases). From germline, CDR1 is SGHAT and CDR2 FQNNGV. Trimming stripped 1 base from V and 4 bases from J, with 10 bases between. The CDR3 spans 14 residues. CDR3 coding DNA: TGTGCCAGCAGCTTAGGGTGGGACCGCTATGGCTACACCTTC. Translation gives CASSLGWDRYGYTF.

V and J are TRBV7-8 and TRBJ1-5; TRBD1 aligns across 7 bases. The CDR3 runs 17 residues. V trimming: 2 bases; J trimming: 4 bases; junction bases outside the gene matches: 11. The germline gives CDR1 SGHVS, CDR2 FQNEAQ. The CDR3 here is CASSLLEGTALNQPQHF. The CDR3 DNA reads TGTGCCAGCAGCTTATTGGAGGGGACAGCTCTTAATCAGCCCCAGCATTTT.

This clone was detected a few times. The V and J genes are TRBV9 and TRBJ2-2; no reliable D call. The V end lost 0 bases, the J end lost 6 bases, and 9 bases lay between the germline ends. Germline CDR1 SGDLS, CDR2 YYNGEE. The CDR3 has 14 residues. DNA of the CDR3: TGTGCCAGCAGCGTAGCAACCCCCTCCGGGGAGCTGTTTTTT. Translation gives CASSVATPSGELFF.

This clone showed up just once. This chain joins TRBV2 and TRBJ2-1; no definite D call. Looked up from germline, CDR1 is SNHLY and CDR2 is FYNNEI. The CDR3 is 11 amino acids. Trimming removed 3 bases from V and 8 bases from J, with 5 bases in between. CDR3 coding DNA: TGTGCCAGCAGTGAGGACGATGAGCAGTTCTTC. This translates into CASSEDDEQFF.

The chain is built from TRBV27 and TRBJ1-2, with D hard to call. V lost 5 bases, J lost 3 bases, and 10 bases lay in between. CDR1 and CDR2 from the germline V gene are MNHEY and SMNVEV (reference sequence). The CDR3 is made up of 13 amino acids. The DNA of the CDR3 is TGTGCCAGCAGTGTCGGGGTATACTATGGCTACACCTTC. Translating it yields CASSVGVYYGYTF.

The gene calls are TRBV11-2 and TRBJ2-5; no firm D call. This CDR3 region has 15 residues. The germline V gene encodes CDR1 SGHAT and CDR2 FQNNGV. Trimming pared 5 bases from V and 1 base from J, leaving 14 bases between. The CDR3 is CASSPRSETQETQYF. The DNA for the CDR3 is TGTGCCAGCAGCCCCCGGTCGGAGACCCAAGAGACCCAGTACTTC.

This chain uses TRBV5-1 with TRBJ1-5, with D perhaps TRBD1 (6 bases). The CDR3 is 13 residues long. CDR1 and CDR2 from the germline V gene are SGHRS and YFSETQ. V dropped 3 bases and J dropped 7 bases, with 11 bases sitting between them. The CDR3 loop is CASSSPGAQPQHF. The CDR3 DNA follows: TGCGCCAGCAGCTCCCCAGGGGCCCAGCCCCAGCATTTT. The full variable domain, with the rest looked up from reference TRBV5-1 and TRBJ1-5, is KAGVTQTPRYLIKTRGQQVTLSCSPISGHRSVSWYQQTPGQGLQFLFEYFSETQRNKGNFPGRFSGRQFSNSRSEMNVSTLELGDSALYLCASSSPGAQPQHFGDGTRLSIL.

This clone was detected only once. This chain links TRBV2 with TRBJ2-5; perhaps TRBD1 as D (6 bases). The ends were cut back, 7 bases at V and 9 bases at J, with 15 bases in the middle. The CDR3 loop spans 12 amino acids. In germline, CDR1 is SNHLY, CDR2 FYNNEI. CDR3 sequence reads: CASKDSPGAQYF. The CDR3 DNA reads as TGTGCCAGCAAGGACAGTCCTGGGGCCCAGTACTTC. The complete variable domain, with remaining parts taken from reference TRBV2 and TRBJ2-5, reads EPEVTQTPSHQVTQMGQEVILRCVPISNHLYFYWYRQILGQKVEFLVSFYNNEISEKSEIFDDQFSVERPDGSNFTLKIRSTKLEDSAMYFCASKDSPGAQYFGPGTRLLVL.

In this sample, this clone turned up a few times. The chain has TRBV6-5 and TRBJ2-5, with 10 bases lining up with TRBD1. Trimming at V came to 2 bases and at J to 5 bases, leaving 2 bases not matched to a gene. The CDR3 is made up of 14 amino acids. The germline V gene encodes CDR1 MNHEY and CDR2 SVGAGI. CDR3 residues: CASSYRGQGETQYF. The CDR3 DNA sequence: TGTGCCAGCAGTTACCGGGGACAGGGGGAGACCCAGTACTTC.

The chain employs TRBV6-5 and TRBJ1-1, with D hard to call. Germline CDR1 and CDR2: MNHEY and SVGAGI. V lost 7 bases and J lost 4, with 7 bases in between. The CDR3 runs 11 residues. The CDR3 DNA reads as TGTGCCAGCACCCAAGGCACTGAAGCTTTCTTT. Amino acid sequence: CASTQGTEAFF.

This clone was observed a few times. The CDR3 reads CASSPQYYNEQFF. The CDR3 DNA reads TGTGCCAGCAGTCCACAGTACTACAATGAGCAGTTCTTC. The chain recombines TRBV27 with TRBJ2-1; D gene uncertain. CDR3 length equals 13 residues. Germline CDR1 is MNHEY and CDR2 is SMNVEV (reference sequence). V dropped 5 bases and J dropped 3 bases, with 8 bases sitting between them.

J is TRBJ2-7 and V is TRBV29-1; TRBD1 matches 7 bases. The CDR3 has 12 amino acids. With 6 bases clipped from V and 3 bases from J, the junction kept 5 bases outside the gene matches. Germline CDR1 is SQVTM and CDR2 is ANQGSEA. The CDR3 DNA is TGCAGCGTCCACCGGGACAGCTACGAGCAGTACTTC. Its translation: CSVHRDSYEQYF.

This clone was counted between two and nine times. The V gene is TRBV6-5, the J gene TRBJ2-6; D is uncertain. This CDR3 is built from 14 residues. V lost 6 bases to trimming and J lost 0 bases, with 6 bases between them. The germline V gene encodes CDR1 MNHEY and CDR2 SVGAGI. The CDR3 sequence is CASSLSSGANVLTF. CDR3 in DNA: TGTGCCAGCAGCCTTAGCTCTGGGGCCAACGTCCTGACTTTC.

CDR3 in amino acids: CASSSGDSSYEQYF. For the CDR3, the DNA is TGTGCCAGCAGCTCCGGGGACTCCTCCTACGAGCAGTACTTC. The J gene is TRBJ2-7, the V gene TRBV7-9; tentative D call: TRBD2 (6 bases). Germline V gene lookup returns CDR1 SEHNR and CDR2 FQNEAQ (reference sequence). V lost 4 bases to trimming and J lost 0 bases, with 10 bases between them. The CDR3 consists of 14 residues.